The 24 T cell receptor beta chains below all came from one sample that was sequenced in a study of blood T cells in healthy people across ages. Alongside a J-beta primer mix, a sample-barcoded 5' primer served in a second PCR lasting about 6 to 12 cycles. From the 5' RACE reads, TCRdb called clonotypes with MiXCR, one entry per CDR3 protein. In the table there are about 780,000 distinct CDR3 sequences, more than 25% of which are singletons. The data also belong to a second study, concerning T cells of mothers and their children.

Specimen: blood. Receptor source: a boy aged 5-17 years in good health.

This chain uses TRBV10-3 with TRBJ2-5; TRBD2 agrees at 7 bases. Matching the DNA end better, TRBJ2-7 makes the J call doubtful. The germline gives CDR1 ENHRY, CDR2 SYGVKD. The CDR3 spans 14 residues. CDR3 nucleotide sequence: TGTGCCATCAGGGGGGGGGAAAAGGCCTACGAGCAGTACTTC. Translated: CAIRGGEKAYEQYF.

This clonotype was seen a handful of times. The chain joins TRBV4-1 to TRBJ2-5; the D is unclear. The end of the DNA is better explained by TRBJ2-1, so the J call may be wrong. From germline, CDR1 is MGHRA and CDR2 YSYEKL. This CDR3 region has 15 residues. The DNA for the CDR3 is TGCGCCAGCAGCCAAGAAGTTCATGTAAACAATGAGCAGTTCTTC. Protein: CASSQEVHVNNEQFF.

The genes are TRBV12-3 or TRBV12-4 and TRBJ1-2; 10 bases fit TRBD1. Trimming removed 6 bases from V and 2 bases from J; junction bases left unmatched: 9. This CDR3 region has 16 residues. In DNA, the CDR3 is TGTGCCAGCAGACCGGGGACAGGGGAATCAAACTATGGCTACACCTTC. It translates to CASRPGTGESNYGYTF.

This chain connects TRBV4-3 to TRBJ2-5, with a tentative D call TRBD2 (6 bases). This CDR3 spans 15 amino acids. The V gene's germline CDR1 is LGHNA and CDR2 YSLEER. V lost 3 bases, J lost 1 base, and 12 bases lay in between. CDR3 region: CASSQTSWGQETQYF. The CDR3 nucleotides are TGCGCCAGCAGCCAGACTAGTTGGGGCCAAGAGACCCAGTACTTC.

V gene TRBV28 combines with J gene TRBJ1-4, with 8 nucleotides matching TRBD1. The junction had 2 bases not matched to a gene; V was cut back by 5 bases and J by 0 bases. Germline CDR1 and CDR2: MDHEN and SYDVKM. The CDR3 consists of 15 residues. CDR3 sequence reads: CASSTGGTTNEKLFF. CDR3 nucleotide sequence: TGTGCCAGCAGTACAGGGGGAACAACTAATGAAAAACTGTTTTTT.

This clonotype was seen more than once but under ten times. The chain couples TRBV30 to TRBJ2-5; no clear D. The CDR3 runs to 14 residues. Germline CDR1 is GTSNPN and CDR2 is SVGIG (reference sequence). The V end was cut by 0 bases, the J end by 1 base, with 9 bases between. In DNA form, the CDR3 reads TGTGCCTGGAGTGTGGGTACAAGCCAAGAGACCCAGTACTTC. It specifies CAWSVGTSQETQYF.

This clonotype came up a few times. This sequence joins TRBV29-1 and TRBJ2-7, with 10 bases fitting TRBD1. Trimming removed 6 bases from V and 6 bases from J; junction bases left unmatched: 5. The CDR3 extends over 12 amino acids. Germline lookup yields CDR1 SQVTM and CDR2 ANQGSEA. CDR3 residues: CSVRQGALEQYF. The CDR3 DNA reads as TGCAGCGTAAGACAGGGGGCCCTCGAGCAGTACTTC.

The V call is TRBV2, the J call TRBJ2-5, with a tentative D call TRBD1 (6 bases). The assigned J gene may be wrong: the sequence end matches TRBJ2-7 better. The CDR3 runs to 13 residues. Germline V gene sequence: CDR1 SNHLY, CDR2 FYNNEI. CDR3 nucleotides: TGTGCCAGCAGTTACACAGGGACCGACGAGCAGTACTTC. Translated, it gives CASSYTGTDEQYF.

The chain is built from TRBV7-2 and TRBJ2-5; D possibly corresponds to TRBD1 (8 bases). The DNA end lines up better with TRBJ2-7; the J call may be wrong. The CDR3 consists of 13 residues. The germline CDR1 and CDR2 sequences are SGHTA and FQGNSA. CDR3 amino acids: CASSLTGEGEQYF. For the CDR3, the DNA is TGTGCCAGCAGCTTGACAGGGGAGGGCGAGCAGTACTTC.

The rearrangement joins TRBV12-3 or TRBV12-4 to TRBJ2-5, with D uncertain. V lost 4 bases to trimming and J lost 8 bases, with 11 bases between them. The CDR3 has 12 amino acids. DNA of the CDR3: TGTGCCAGCAGTTCTCGGGCCTTTACCCAGTACTTC. Its translation is CASSSRAFTQYF.

This clonotype was picked up one time. The V call is TRBV27, the J call TRBJ2-7; weak D call: TRBD1 (5 bases). V was shortened by 2 bases and J by 2 bases, with 13 bases between the two germline ends. CDR1 is MNHEY and CDR2 is SMNVEV in the germline V gene (reference sequence). The CDR3 loop spans 15 amino acids. For the CDR3, the DNA is TGTGCCAGCAGTTTAGATTCAGGGATTCCCTACGAGCAGTACTTC. The encoded protein is CASSLDSGIPYEQYF.

This clonotype was observed once. The chain is built from TRBV29-1 and TRBJ2-7, with 10 bases that match TRBD1. The CDR3 totals 15 residues. After removal of 0 bases from V and 0 bases from J, the junction contained 2 bases not matched to a gene. Looked up from germline, CDR1 is SQVTM and CDR2 is ANQGSEA. Here the CDR3 reads CSVEEGQGSSYEQYF. The CDR3, as DNA: TGCAGCGTTGAAGAGGGACAGGGGAGCTCCTACGAGCAGTACTTC.

The V gene is TRBV6-2 or TRBV6-3, the J gene TRBJ2-5; 8 bases align to TRBD1. The CDR3 sequence is 17 residues long. J lost 0 bases, V lost 2 bases, and 8 bases had no gene match. Germline V CDR1 and CDR2: MNHEY, SVGEGT. Written as DNA, the CDR3 is TGTGCCAGCAGTTACACCGCAGGGGGCATAAACCAAGAGACCCAGTACTTC. Residues: CASSYTAGGINQETQYF.

The chain links TRBV20-1 to TRBJ2-7; 8 bases align to TRBD2. CDR3 length: 16 amino acids. Germline CDR1 DFQATT, CDR2 SNEGSKA (reference sequence). V lost 6 bases, J lost 0 bases, and 13 bases stayed unmatched. This chain's CDR3 is CSARNIAGLPSYEQYF. CDR3 in DNA: TGCAGTGCCCGAAATATAGCGGGGTTGCCCTCCTACGAGCAGTACTTC.

This clonotype has at least ten counts. This sequence joins TRBV10-1 and TRBJ2-7; the D gene is possibly TRBD2 (5 bases). Germline CDR1 WNHNN, CDR2 SYGVQD (reference sequence). V was clipped by 2 bases and J by 8 bases, with 13 bases between them. This CDR3 spans 13 amino acids. The DNA of the CDR3 is TGCGCCAGCAGTGAGGCCCTAGAGGGTCAGCAGTACTTC. This codes for CASSEALEGQQYF.

In its sample, this clonotype was seen a few times. CDR3 in amino acids: CASSEQGSSYEQYF. CDR3 in DNA: TGTGCCAGCAGTGAACAGGGGAGCTCCTACGAGCAGTACTTC. This chain links TRBV2 with TRBJ2-7; the D gene is possibly TRBD1 (6 bases). Per germline, CDR1 SNHLY and CDR2 FYNNEI. This CDR3 comprises 14 residues. V lost 2 bases, J lost 0 bases, and 8 bases lay in between.

Comment on this clonotype: A much larger clone lies a single base off, so this may be a read error. The CDR3 DNA is TGCAGTGCTCCCCTAGCGGGGGGGTCCTACTCCAATGAGCAGTTCTTC. Translating it yields CSAPLAGGSYSNEQFF. The chain recombines TRBV20-1 with TRBJ2-1; 12 bases align to TRBD2. The CDR3 runs 16 residues. V was clipped by 5 bases and J by 6 bases; unmatched bases: 11. The germline V gene has CDR1 DFQATT and CDR2 SNEGSKA (reference sequence).

The sample holds a few counts of this clonotype. The rearrangement uses TRBV29-1 and TRBJ2-3; D is undetermined. Trimming removed 7 bases at V and 2 bases at J, with 10 bases between. This CDR3 has 12 residues. From germline, CDR1 is SQVTM and CDR2 ANQGSEA. Here the CDR3 reads CSATRDTDTQYF. The DNA of the CDR3 is TGCAGCGCTACAAGAGACACAGATACGCAGTATTTT.

This clonotype was seen repeatedly, ten times or more. The chain recombines TRBV19 with TRBJ2-1; tentative D call: TRBD2 (7 bases). V was shortened by 7 bases and J by 8 bases, with 15 bases between the two germline ends. Germline CDR1 is LNHDA and CDR2 is SQIVND (reference sequence). The CDR3 is 13 residues long. CDR3 nucleotide sequence: TGTGCCAGTACTCTGGGGGGGGGCGATGAGCAGTTCTTC. Residues: CASTLGGGDEQFF. Full variable domain (outside the CDR3, taken from reference TRBV19 and TRBJ2-1): DGGITQSPKYLFRKEGQNVTLSCEQNLNHDAMYWYRQDPGQGLRLIYYSQIVNDFQKGDIAEGYSVSREKKESFPLTVTSAQKNPTAFYLCASTLGGGDEQFFGPGTRLTVL.

The chain combines TRBV5-1 with TRBJ1-1; 8 bases align to TRBD1. Germline assignment: CDR1 SGHRS and CDR2 YFSETQ. The V and J ends lost 6 bases and 3 bases, in that order; junction bases with no gene match: 13. CDR3 length: 16 residues. The CDR3 sequence is CASKGGPGGADTEAFF. For the CDR3, the DNA is TGCGCCAGCAAGGGAGGACCAGGGGGCGCGGACACTGAAGCTTTCTTT. The full variable domain, its missing parts supplied by reference TRBV5-1 and TRBJ1-1, is KAGVTQTPRYLIKTRGQQVTLSCSPISGHRSVSWYQQTPGQGLQFLFEYFSETQRNKGNFPGRFSGRQFSNSRSEMNVSTLELGDSALYLCASKGGPGGADTEAFFGQGTRLTVV.

This clonotype has just a few counts. V is TRBV10-3 and J is TRBJ2-7; 10 nucleotides match TRBD2. CDR1 and CDR2 from the germline V gene are ENHRY and SYGVKD. The trim removed 10 bases at V and 2 bases at J, leaving 5 bases unmatched. The length of the CDR3 is 13 residues. DNA of the CDR3: TGTGCCAGCACTAGCGGGGTTCCCTACGAGCAGTACTTC. Protein: CASTSGVPYEQYF.

This clonotype has a handful of counts. The chain uses TRBV6-1 and TRBJ2-5; D perhaps matches TRBD1 (6 bases). This CDR3 has 14 residues. The V gene lost 6 bases and the J gene lost 7 bases, with 18 bases spanning the gap. The germline V gene has CDR1 MNHNS and CDR2 SASEGT. CDR3 loop: CASRGTFGVGTQYF. For the CDR3, the DNA is TGTGCCAGCAGGGGGACATTTGGGGTGGGGACCCAGTACTTC.

This chain connects TRBV30 to TRBJ2-3; TRBD2 is a possible D gene (6 bases). In germline, CDR1 is GTSNPN, CDR2 SVGIG (reference sequence). Between the trimmed V and J ends, which lost 5 bases and 4 bases, there was a span of 16 bases. This CDR3 is 14 amino acids long. CDR3 residues: CAWGGSLPPDTQYF. As DNA, the CDR3 is TGTGCCTGGGGGGGGTCTCTCCCTCCAGATACGCAGTATTTT.

This clonotype has only a few counts. The rearrangement links TRBV6-5 to TRBJ1-2; no definite D call. CDR1 and CDR2 (germline): MNHEY, SVGAGI. The V end was cut by 7 bases, the J end by 6 bases, with 15 bases between. This CDR3 contains 13 residues. This chain's CDR3 is CASTLGGRNGYTF. In nucleotides, the CDR3 is TGTGCCAGCACCCTGGGCGGGAGGAATGGCTACACCTTC.